This paragraph reports one TCR beta chain. Authors' methods: Nucleated cell counts were estimated from reference gene primer amplification. Clones were read by immunoSEQ multiplex PCR, and TCRdb kept only the in-frame ones, dropping some. The DNA was the basis for D and trimming; V, J and clone size are from that table. The repertoire holds 100,000 to 120,000 clones, with about nine tenths as singletons. This sample was included in a study of blood T cell repertoires in COVID-19. Study information: Sources were T cells, B-cell-depleted T cells, or PBMCs; the material itself was cDNA or gDNA.

The CDR3 runs to 13 residues. CDR1 and CDR2 from the germline V gene are SGHTA and FQGNSA. J gave up 3 bases and V 4 bases, and 1 base lay outside the gene matches. The receptor was isolated from a woman aged 45-65 years with acute or convalescent COVID-19. Sequenced material: peripheral blood. The V gene is TRBV7-2, the J gene TRBJ2-3, with 7 bases matching TRBD1. CDR3 sequence (DNA): TGTGCCAGCAGCTGGACAGGAACAGATACGCAGTATTTT. It encodes CASSWTGTDTQYF.